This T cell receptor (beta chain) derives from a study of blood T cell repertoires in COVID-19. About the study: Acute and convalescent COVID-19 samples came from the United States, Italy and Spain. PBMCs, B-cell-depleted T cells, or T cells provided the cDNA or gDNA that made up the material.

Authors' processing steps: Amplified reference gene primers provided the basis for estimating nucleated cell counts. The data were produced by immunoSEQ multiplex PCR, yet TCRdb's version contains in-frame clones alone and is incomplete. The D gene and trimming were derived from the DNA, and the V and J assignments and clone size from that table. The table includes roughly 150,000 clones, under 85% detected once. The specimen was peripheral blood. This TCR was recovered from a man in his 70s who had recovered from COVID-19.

CDR3 residues: CASSQVRLAGGPRTGELFF. As DNA, the CDR3 is TGTGCCAGCAGCCAAGTTAGGCTAGCGGGAGGGCCTCGCACCGGGGAGCTGTTTTTT. V gene TRBV3-1 (or the pseudogene TRBV3-2) combines with J gene TRBJ2-2; 12 nucleotides line up with TRBD2. CDR1 and CDR2 from the germline V gene are LGHDT and YNNKEL (reference sequence). The CDR3 has 19 residues. V was pared by 1 base and J by 4 bases, with 10 bases of the junction left unmatched.